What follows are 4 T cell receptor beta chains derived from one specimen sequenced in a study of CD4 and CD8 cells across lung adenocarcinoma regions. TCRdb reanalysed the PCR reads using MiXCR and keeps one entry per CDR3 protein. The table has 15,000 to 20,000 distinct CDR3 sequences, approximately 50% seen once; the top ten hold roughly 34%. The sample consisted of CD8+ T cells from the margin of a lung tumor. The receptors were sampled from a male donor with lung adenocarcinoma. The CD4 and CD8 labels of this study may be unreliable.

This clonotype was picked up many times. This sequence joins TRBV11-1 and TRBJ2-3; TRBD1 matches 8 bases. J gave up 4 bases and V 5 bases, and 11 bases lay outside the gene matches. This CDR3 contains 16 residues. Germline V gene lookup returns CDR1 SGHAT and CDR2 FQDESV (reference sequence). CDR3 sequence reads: CASSRWTGRSSDTQYF. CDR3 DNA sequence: TGTGCCAGCAGCCGTTGGACAGGGAGGTCGTCAGATACGCAGTATTTT.

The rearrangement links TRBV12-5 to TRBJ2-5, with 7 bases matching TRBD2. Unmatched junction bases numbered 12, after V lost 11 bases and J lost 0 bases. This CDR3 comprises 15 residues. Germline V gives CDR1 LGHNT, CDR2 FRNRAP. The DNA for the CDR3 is TGTGCTGGGGGGGATGAGGGCCGCGACCAAGAGACCCAGTACTTC. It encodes CAGGDEGRDQETQYF.

CDR3: CASNSGLADGCKDAQYF. For the CDR3, the DNA is TGTGCCAGTAACTCGGGACTAGCGGACGGGTGCAAAGATGCGCAGTACTTC. V gene TRBV6-1 combines with J gene TRBJ2-1, with 11 bases aligning to TRBD2. The J call may be incorrect, as the DNA end agrees better with TRBJ2-7. Germline-derived CDR1 and CDR2 are MNHNS and SASEGT. This CDR3 has 17 residues.

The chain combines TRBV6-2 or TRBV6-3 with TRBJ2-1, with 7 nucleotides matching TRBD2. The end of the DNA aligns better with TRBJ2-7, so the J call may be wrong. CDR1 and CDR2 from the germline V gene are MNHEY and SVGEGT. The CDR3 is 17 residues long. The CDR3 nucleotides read TGTGCCAGCAGAACCGGGGCTGGGGGAGGGAGCTCCTACGAGCAGTACGTC. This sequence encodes CASRTGAGGGSSYEQYV.